This entry lists 32 T cell receptor beta chains sequenced from one sample in a study of OX40 agonist ivuxolimab in advanced cancers. Sequenced by immunoSEQ multiplex PCR; TCRdb stores in-frame clones only, minus some. This sample yields over 75,000 clones, of which more than 75% are seen a single time; 0.25% to 0.35% belongs to the top ten. The sequencing here drew on CD4+ or CD8+ T cells sorted from blood, taken in a trial of the OX40 agonist ivuxolimab. These receptors originate from an adult with an advanced solid tumor such as melanoma, head and neck, liver or kidney cancer.

A remark on this clone: The sample holds other DNA sequences that translate to the same CDR3. The chain recombines TRBV5-4 with TRBJ2-7; TRBD1 aligns across 7 bases. V shed 4 bases and J 0 bases; nucleotides not matched to a gene: 4. The CDR3 length is 14 residues. The germline V gene encodes CDR1 SGHNT and CDR2 YYREEE (reference sequence). In DNA form, the CDR3 reads TGTGCCAGCAGCCGCAGGGACAGCTCCTACGAGCAGTACTTC. Amino acids: CASSRRDSSYEQYF.

This clone was counted between two and nine times. The genes are TRBV20-1 and TRBJ2-3; no definite D call. V lost 3 bases, J lost 4 bases, and 5 bases lay in between. The CDR3 has 11 amino acids. Germline CDR1 reads DFQATT; CDR2 reads SNEGSKA (reference sequence). The CDR3 sequence is CSASRADTQYF. CDR3 DNA sequence: TGCAGTGCTAGCCGTGCAGATACGCAGTATTTT.

This sequence joins TRBV5-1 and TRBJ2-3; tentatively, D is TRBD2 (5 bases). Trimming removed 0 bases at V and 2 bases at J, with 10 bases between. Germline CDR1 SGHRS, CDR2 YFSETQ. This CDR3 has 15 amino acids. Here the CDR3 DNA reads TGCGCCAGCAGCTTGGAGGGAGTACCCACAGATACGCAGTATTTT. It codes for CASSLEGVPTDTQYF.

The chain combines TRBV6-1 with TRBJ2-2, with D possibly TRBD1 on 6 matching bases. CDR1 is MNHNS, CDR2 SASEGT, per germline. CDR3 length equals 14 residues. V was clipped by 6 bases and J by 5 bases, with 13 bases between them. CDR3 sequence (DNA): TGTGCCAGCAGGTCCGGGACATCTACCGGGGAGCTGTTTTTT. Its translation is CASRSGTSTGELFF.

This chain joins TRBV5-4 and TRBJ2-5, with D perhaps matching TRBD2 (6 bases). The V end lost 4 bases, the J end lost 0 bases, and 22 bases lay between the germline ends. Germline lookup yields CDR1 SGHNT and CDR2 YYREEE (reference sequence). There are 18 residues in the CDR3. The DNA for the CDR3 is TGTGCCAGCAGCCCTCGGCTGGAGGGGAGAATAGACCAAGAGACCCAGTACTTC. Encoded protein: CASSPRLEGRIDQETQYF. The entire variable domain, with the rest obtained from reference TRBV5-4 and TRBJ2-5, is as follows: ETGVTQSPTHLIKTRGQQVTLRCSSQSGHNTVSWYQQALGQGPQFIFQYYREEENGRGNFPPRFSGLQFPNYSSELNVNALELDDSALYLCASSPRLEGRIDQETQYFGPGTRLLVL.

The J gene is TRBJ1-1, the V gene TRBV4-3; 9 bases are shared with TRBD1. The CDR3 has 15 amino acids. V shed 5 bases, J shed 4 bases, and the junction held 8 bases outside the gene matches. CDR1 is LGHNA, CDR2 YSLEER, per germline. The DNA for the CDR3 is TGCGCCAGCAGCACAACGACAGGGGGACGCACTGAAGCTTTCTTT. This encodes CASSTTTGGRTEAFF.

CDR3 sequence reads: CASSETGGPQGFQETQYF. The DNA of the CDR3 is TGTGCCAGCAGTGAAACGGGAGGGCCTCAAGGTTTTCAAGAGACCCAGTACTTC. V gene TRBV2 combines with J gene TRBJ2-5, with 8 bases identical to TRBD2. The germline V gene has CDR1 SNHLY and CDR2 FYNNEI. Trimming took 2 bases from V and 2 from J; bases not matched to a gene: 13. This CDR3 region has 18 residues. The whole variable domain, remainder taken from reference TRBV2 and TRBJ2-5, is EPEVTQTPSHQVTQMGQEVILRCVPISNHLYFYWYRQILGQKVEFLVSFYNNEISEKSEIFDDQFSVERPDGSNFTLKIRSTKLEDSAMYFCASSETGGPQGFQETQYFGPGTRLLVL.

The CDR3 nucleotides read TGTGCCAGCAGTTCTACTAGCGGGATATGGGAGCAGTACTTC. Amino acid sequence: CASSSTSGIWEQYF. This chain uses TRBV28 with TRBJ2-7; 10 bases fit TRBD2. This CDR3 has 14 residues. V dropped 4 bases and J dropped 7; count of bases not matched to a gene: 7. CDR1 MDHEN and CDR2 SYDVKM come from the germline V gene.

The V call is TRBV18, the J call TRBJ2-2; the D is unclear. The V gene lost 3 bases and the J gene lost 5 bases, with 13 bases spanning the gap. Germline CDR1 is KGHSH and CDR2 is LQKENI. The CDR3 has 15 amino acids. This chain's CDR3 is CASSPDIPPTGELFF. The DNA of the CDR3 is TGTGCCAGCTCACCCGACATTCCCCCAACCGGGGAGCTGTTTTTT.

The V call is TRBV14, the J call TRBJ1-4; D is unclear. Trimming stripped 4 bases from V and 1 base from J, with 13 bases between. The CDR3 is made up of 16 amino acids. Germline CDR1 is SGHDN and CDR2 is FVKESK. This chain's CDR3 is CASSPLGGGTNEKLFF. CDR3 DNA: TGTGCCAGCAGCCCCTTAGGTGGAGGAACTAATGAAAAACTGTTTTTT.

The count of this clone is one. The chain uses TRBV7-8 and TRBJ1-2, with TRBD1 as a possible D gene (6 bases). The germline gives CDR1 SGHVS, CDR2 FQNEAQ. The V and J ends lost 2 bases and 4 bases respectively, with 14 bases between them. This CDR3 has 15 residues. The CDR3 loop is CASSLKSPGAYGYTF. In nucleotides, the CDR3 is TGTGCCAGCAGCTTAAAGTCCCCGGGGGCCTATGGCTACACCTTC. The variable domain in full, completed from reference TRBV7-8 and TRBJ1-2, reads GAGVSQSPRYKVAKRGQDVALRCDPISGHVSLFWYQQALGQGPEFLTYFQNEAQLDKSGLPSDRFFAERPEGSVSTLKIQRTQQEDSAVYLCASSLKSPGAYGYTFGSGTRLTVV.

The count of this clone is one. The V and J genes are TRBV21-1 and TRBJ1-5; the listed D gene, TRBD1, was not tested against the DNA. TRBV21-1 is termed a pseudogene. The CDR3 is 16 residues long. The CDR3 protein is CASSKTGGGQHQPQHF. The CDR3 DNA is TGTGCCAGCAGCAAGACTGGGGGCGGCCAACATCAGCCCCAGCATTTT.

This sequence joins TRBV7-2 and TRBJ2-1, with a weak D call TRBD2 (5 bases). The V end lost 2 bases, the J end lost 3 bases, and 11 bases lay between the germline ends. The CDR3 is 15 amino acids. From germline, CDR1 is SGHTA and CDR2 FQGNSA. The chain's CDR3 is CASSLIGSGYNEQFF. The CDR3 bases are TGTGCCAGCAGCTTAATCGGAAGCGGCTACAATGAGCAGTTCTTC.

The chain has TRBV27 and TRBJ2-4; TRBD2 agrees at 7 bases. This CDR3 comprises 15 residues. The trim removed 1 base at V and 5 bases at J, leaving 5 bases unmatched. The V gene's germline CDR1 is MNHEY and CDR2 SMNVEV (reference sequence). The CDR3: CASSLWGGIQNIQYF. In nucleotides, the CDR3 is TGTGCCAGCAGTTTATGGGGGGGAATCCAAAACATTCAGTACTTC.

This chain connects TRBV19 to TRBJ1-2, with 10 bases that match TRBD1. From germline, CDR1 is LNHDA and CDR2 SQIVND (reference sequence). With V trimmed by 5 bases and J by 0 bases, 6 bases remained unmatched. The CDR3 loop spans 16 amino acids. In DNA form, the CDR3 reads TGTGCCAGTAGTGCCGGGACAGGGGTTACTAACTATGGCTACACCTTC. It encodes CASSAGTGVTNYGYTF.

The chain joins TRBV11-3 to TRBJ2-5; D possibly corresponds to TRBD1 (6 bases). Gene TRBJ2-7 matches the end of the DNA better, so the J call may be wrong. Germline CDR1 SGHNT, CDR2 YENEEA. The CDR3 runs 14 residues. The CDR3 is CASSLGRGNYEQYF. CDR3 in DNA: TGTGCCAGCAGCTTAGGCAGGGGAAACTACGAGCAGTACTTC.

The gene calls are TRBV7-2 and TRBJ2-2; 11 nucleotides align to TRBD2. In germline, CDR1 is SGHTA, CDR2 FQGNSA. This CDR3 has 17 residues. The V segment lost 4 bases and the J segment 5 bases; nucleotides outside the gene matches: 9. The CDR3 here is CASSYHSGRAETGELFF. CDR3 nucleotide sequence: TGTGCCAGCAGCTACCATAGCGGGAGGGCCGAAACCGGGGAGCTGTTTTTT. Drawing the rest from reference TRBV7-2 and TRBJ2-2, the complete variable domain is GAGVSQSPSNKVTEKGKDVELRCDPISGHTALYWYRQSLGQGLEFLIYFQGNSAPDKSGLPSDRFSAERTGGSVSTLTIQRTQQEDSAVYLCASSYHSGRAETGELFFGEGSRLTVL.

The chain couples TRBV6-5 to TRBJ2-7; 9 nucleotides match TRBD1. CDR1 and CDR2 from the germline V gene are MNHEY and SVGAGI. Unmatched junction bases numbered 6, after V lost 4 bases and J lost 2 bases. CDR3 size: 15 residues. DNA for the CDR3: TGTGCCAGCAGTTTCGGGACAGGGTTACCCTACGAGCAGTACTTC. The encoded protein is CASSFGTGLPYEQYF.

The J gene is TRBJ1-2, the V gene TRBV16; no reliable D call. From germline, CDR1 is KGHSY and CDR2 FQNENV. The CDR3 has 16 residues. Trimming pared 4 bases from V and 2 bases from J, leaving 17 bases between. The CDR3 protein is CASSPSRDIGNYGYTF. As DNA, the CDR3 is TGTGCCAGCAGCCCATCCCGAGATATAGGCAACTATGGCTACACCTTC.

The V call is TRBV10-3, the J call TRBJ2-3, with D perhaps TRBD1 or TRBD2 (5 bases each). Trimming removed 7 bases from V and 5 bases from J, with 19 bases in between. The CDR3 spans 15 residues. Looked up from germline, CDR1 is ENHRY and CDR2 is SYGVKD. The CDR3 here is CAINRRGTTEDTQYF. The CDR3 bases are TGTGCCATCAACCGACGTGGGACGACAGAAGATACGCAGTATTTT.

The V gene is TRBV6-1, the J gene TRBJ2-7, with 10 positions matching TRBD1. J lost 4 bases, V lost 4 bases, and 7 bases had no gene match. Germline lookup yields CDR1 MNHNS and CDR2 SASEGT. The length of the CDR3 is 15 residues. In DNA form, the CDR3 reads TGTGCCAGCAGTGGACCGGGACAGGGGACTTACGAGCAGTACTTC. It translates to CASSGPGQGTYEQYF.

V and J are TRBV2 and TRBJ2-7; TRBD2 agrees at 13 bases. This CDR3 is 15 amino acids long. Germline CDR1 is SNHLY and CDR2 is FYNNEI. V trimming: 1 base; J trimming: 5 bases; junction bases outside the gene matches: 2. The CDR3 is CASSEGGLAGDEQYF. Here the CDR3 DNA reads TGTGCCAGCAGTGAAGGAGGACTAGCGGGAGACGAGCAGTACTTC.

In regard to this clone: The identical CDR3 is also encoded by other nucleotide sequences in the sample. J is TRBJ2-7 and V is TRBV27; 7 nucleotides match TRBD1. The CDR3 consists of 14 residues. Germline assignment: CDR1 MNHEY and CDR2 SMNVEV (reference sequence). V lost 6 bases and J lost 6; bases outside the gene matches: 11. This CDR3 reads CASSKRGLGSEQYF. In nucleotides, the CDR3 is TGTGCCAGCAGCAAAAGGGGGCTAGGTTCCGAGCAGTACTTC.

This chain connects TRBV29-1 to TRBJ2-3; D not certain. Per germline, CDR1 SQVTM and CDR2 ANQGSEA. The CDR3 sequence is 13 residues long. Deletions cut 7 bases from V and 2 bases from J, with 13 bases between. CDR3 sequence reads: CSAKGSLTDTQYF. The CDR3 DNA follows: TGCAGCGCCAAAGGATCCCTCACAGATACGCAGTATTTT.

The chain joins TRBV10-1 to TRBJ2-7; D may match TRBD1 or TRBD2 (6 bases each). The germline V gene has CDR1 WNHNN and CDR2 SYGVQD (reference sequence). The CDR3 is 13 residues long. The germline V and J ends were trimmed by 5 bases and 2 bases, with 10 bases remaining between them. Here the CDR3 reads CASSRRGPYEQYF. The CDR3 coding sequence is TGCGCCAGCAGTAGACGGGGGCCCTACGAGCAGTACTTC.

The CDR3, as DNA: TGTGCCAGCAGTGCCTCCCGGGACAGGGGTTCCGAGCAGTACTTC. Residues: CASSASRDRGSEQYF. V gene TRBV6-5 combines with J gene TRBJ2-7, with 10 bases lining up with TRBD1. The ends lost 5 bases at V and 6 bases at J; junction bases unmatched: 10. Germline loops: CDR1 MNHEY, CDR2 SVGAGI. The CDR3 spans 15 residues.

The V call is TRBV27, the J call TRBJ1-2; D remains ambiguous. The germline V gene encodes CDR1 MNHEY and CDR2 SMNVEV (reference sequence). The CDR3 covers 13 residues. Trimming left V 5 bases short and J 2 bases short, with 9 bases between. CDR3 in amino acids: CASSAAVNYGYTF. The CDR3 DNA follows: TGTGCCAGCAGTGCCGCAGTAAACTATGGCTACACCTTC.

This chain connects TRBV28 to TRBJ1-4; D might be TRBD1 (5 bases). In germline, CDR1 is MDHEN, CDR2 SYDVKM. Trimming left V 5 bases short and J 4 bases short, with 11 bases between. CDR3 length: 14 amino acids. For the CDR3, the DNA is TGTGCCAGCAGTCCGGGACCGAGTAATGAAAAACTGTTTTTT. Amino acids: CASSPGPSNEKLFF.

The chain joins TRBV5-1 to TRBJ2-5; maybe TRBD2 (5 bases). V gave up 5 bases and J gave up 1 base, with 15 bases separating them. The CDR3 sequence is 15 residues long. Germline V gives CDR1 SGHRS, CDR2 YFSETQ. CDR3 in amino acids: CASSKDPTSQETQYF. CDR3 nucleotides: TGCGCCAGCAGTAAAGATCCAACTAGCCAAGAGACCCAGTACTTC.

In this sample, this clone turned up once. The V call is TRBV5-4, the J call TRBJ2-4; D perhaps matches TRBD1 (6 bases). Per germline, CDR1 SGHNT and CDR2 YYREEE (reference sequence). The V end lost 2 bases, the J end lost 3 bases, and 15 bases lay between the germline ends. The CDR3 contains 16 residues. The CDR3 coding sequence is TGTGCCAGCAGCTTTCAACAGGGATTTGTCAAAAACATTCAGTACTTC. This sequence encodes CASSFQQGFVKNIQYF.

This clone was picked up one time. This CDR3 reads CSVAGMRDIKETQYF. CDR3 sequence (DNA): TGCAGCGTTGCCGGTATGCGGGATATTAAGGAGACCCAGTACTTC. The chain couples TRBV29-1 to TRBJ2-5; TRBD2 is a possible D gene (6 bases). The CDR3 is 15 amino acids. V was pared by 4 bases and J by 5 bases, with 20 bases between. CDR1 SQVTM and CDR2 ANQGSEA come from the germline V gene. The whole variable domain, filled in from reference TRBV29-1 and TRBJ2-5, reads SAVISQKPSRDICQRGTSLTIQCQVDSQVTMMFWYRQQPGQSLTLIATANQGSEATYESGFVIDKFPISRPNLTFSTLTVSNMSPEDSSIYLCSVAGMRDIKETQYFGPGTRLLVL.

The CDR3 DNA reads TGTGCCAGCAGCCAGGATGGGGTCTATGGCTACACCTTC. This sequence encodes CASSQDGVYGYTF. The rearrangement uses TRBV7-2 and TRBJ1-2; D ambiguous. The V and J ends lost 5 bases and 4 bases respectively, with 11 bases between them. CDR3 length: 13 amino acids. Germline CDR1 reads SGHTA; CDR2 reads FQGNSA.